These T cell receptor beta chains were read from a single sample in a study of cytomegalovirus exposure and HLA in healthy donors. Produced via immunoSEQ multiplex PCR; TCRdb's table is partial and in-frame only. The sample includes about 120,000 clones, 75% of them seen just once. Sequencing was performed on PBMCs. Receptors were obtained from a woman aged 45 to 65 in good health and CMV-seronegative. Both conserved end residues are part of each CDR3. The D gene is left open where the match is weak. Expanded clones are given a class, and other clones once, few, many or no size at all.

clone size | J gene | V gene | D gene | CDR3 DNA | CDR3 protein
once | TRBJ2-7 | TRBV25-1 | . | TGTGCCAGCAGTGTCCTCTACGAGCAGTACTTC | CASSVLYEQYF
once | TRBJ1-5 | TRBV5-4 | . | TGTGCCAGCAGTGACCAGGGGAATCAGCCCCAGCATTTT | CASSDQGNQPQHF
. | TRBJ2-3 | TRBV2 | TRBD1 | TGTGCCAGCAGGTCGCAGGGGGCAACAGATACGCAGTATTTT | CASRSQGATDTQYF
. | TRBJ2-3 | TRBV14 | . | TGTGCCAGCAGCCAAGCGAGAGATACGCAGTATTTT | CASSQARDTQYF
. | TRBJ1-4 | TRBV19 | . | TGTGCCAGTAGGCGCACAGCGGCTAATGAAAAACTGTTTTTT | CASRRTAANEKLFF
. | TRBJ2-1 | TRBV7-9 | TRBD2 | TGTGCCAGCAGCTCGCGCGGGAGGGCCGTCTACAATGAGCAGTTCTTC | CASSSRGRAVYNEQFF
. | TRBJ1-1 | TRBV18 | TRBD1 | TGTGCCAGCTCAAACAGGGGGCTTAGGGACACTGAAGCTTTCTTT | CASSNRGLRDTEAFF
. | TRBJ2-2 | TRBV2 | . | TGTGCCAGCATGGAGGATACCGGGGAGCTGTTTTTT | CASMEDTGELFF
. | TRBJ1-3 | TRBV5-5 | . | TGTGCCAGCAGCTTGGCCAACCCAGAAATAAACACCATATATTTT | CASSLANPEINTIYF
. | TRBJ1-2 | TRBV28 | TRBD1 | TGTGCCAGCAGGACAGGGGTGTCTTATGGCTACACCTTC | CASRTGVSYGYTF
. | TRBJ2-7 | TRBV6-1 | . | TGTGCCAGCATGGGGGCCGGGACAACTTCCTACGAGCAGTACTTC | CASMGAGTTSYEQYF
. | TRBJ2-1 | TRBV4-3 | TRBD2 | TGCGCCAGCAGCCAGAGCGGGAGCCCAAATGAGCAGTTCTTC | CASSQSGSPNEQFF
once | TRBJ1-5 | TRBV19 | . | TGTGCCAGTTCCACTATACATCGCGGGGGCAATCAGCCCCAGCATTTT | CASSTIHRGGNQPQHF
few | TRBJ2-7 | TRBV27 | . | TGTGCCAGCAGTTACCGAGAGAGCTCCTACGAGCAGTACTTC | CASSYRESSYEQYF
few | TRBJ2-7 | TRBV30 | . | TGTGCCTGGAGTCTTACTCGGCAGCGATACGAGCAGTACTTC | CAWSLTRQRYEQYF
. | TRBJ1-2 | TRBV25-1 | TRBD1 | TGTGCCAGCAGCAGGGGGTATGGCTACACCTTC | CASSRGYGYTF
. | TRBJ2-2 | TRBV7-2 | TRBD2 | TGTGCCAGCAGCAGACATAGCGGGGCGAACACCGGGGAGCTGTTTTTT | CASSRHSGANTGELFF
once | TRBJ2-7 | TRBV27 | TRBD2 | TGTGCCAGCAGCGCGGGAGGGCCGTACGAGCAGTACTTC | CASSAGGPYEQYF
. | TRBJ2-5 | TRBV19 | TRBD2 | TGTGCCAGTCGATTAGCGGGACGGGAGACCCAGTACTTC | CASRLAGRETQYF
. | TRBJ1-2 | TRBV11-2 | . | TGTGCCAGCAGCATTCAAGAGGGTTATGGCTACACCTTC | CASSIQEGYGYTF
. | TRBJ1-4 | TRBV15 | . | TGTGCCACCAGCAGAGATCCCGGGGAGTATAATGAAAAACTGTTTTTT | CATSRDPGEYNEKLFF
few | TRBJ1-2 | TRBV7-3 | TRBD1 | TGTGCCAGCAGCTCAGGGACCGACAGGGCATCGGGCTACACCTTC | CASSSGTDRASGYTF
few | TRBJ2-5 | TRBV2 | TRBD2 | TGTGCCAGCAGTGAATTGCCTCTAGCGGGAGTGGGGTACCAAGAGACCCAGTACTTC | CASSELPLAGVGYQETQYF
. | TRBJ1-5 | TRBV10-3 | . | TGTGCCACCTCAGAGCGTGAAAGTCTGCATTTT | CATSERESLHF
. | TRBJ2-5 | TRBV11-2 | . | TGTGCCAGCAGCTTAGAGAGAGCCGGGAGAGAGACCCAGTACTTC | CASSLERAGRETQYF
. | TRBJ2-3 | TRBV27 | TRBD2 | TGTGCCAGCAGTAAGGGACTAGCGGGAGGGGGGGTGAATACGCAGTATTTT | CASSKGLAGGGVNTQYF
. | TRBJ2-1 | TRBV7-3 | . | TGTTCCAGCAGCCTCTTGGCGGGGGCTAGCGATGAGCAGTTCTTC | CSSSLLAGASDEQFF
once | TRBJ2-2 | TRBV6-1 | TRBD2 | TGTGCCACCGGGGGACTAGAAAACACCGGGGAGCTGTTTTTT | CATGGLENTGELFF
. | TRBJ1-1 | TRBV19 | TRBD1 | TGTGCCACCCTAGGGGGCGGTTACACTGAAGCTTTCTTT | CATLGGGYTEAFF
. | TRBJ1-5 | TRBV4-1 | . | TGCGCCAGCAGCCAAAACTCAGGGTTTCAGCCCCAGCATTTT | CASSQNSGFQPQHF
. | TRBJ2-7 | TRBV7-2 | TRBD2 | TGTGCCAGCAGCTTAGGCGGGCTAGCGGGTTCCTACGAGCAGTACTTC | CASSLGGLAGSYEQYF
. | TRBJ2-2 | TRBV29-1 | TRBD1 | TGCAGCGTCGCCCCGGACAGGGGGTTTGCCGGGGAGCTGTTTTTT | CSVAPDRGFAGELFF
. | TRBJ2-1 | TRBV4-2 | . | TGTGCCAGCAGCCAAGGGAGGCAAAATGAGCAGTTCTTC | CASSQGRQNEQFF
. | TRBJ1-4 | TRBV5-6 | . | TGTGCCAGCAGCTTGGGACAGAGAGGTGAAAAACTGTTTTTT | CASSLGQRGEKLFF
. | TRBJ2-2 | TRBV7-2 | TRBD2 | TGTGCCAGCAGCTTAGGGCTAGCGGGTGCGACCGGGGAGCTGTTTTTT | CASSLGLAGATGELFF
. | TRBJ2-3 | TRBV28 | TRBD2 | TGTGCCAGCAGTTTAGCGGGAGCGGGAAATACGCAGTATTTT | CASSLAGAGNTQYF
. | TRBJ2-5 | TRBV7-6 | . | TGTGCCAGCAGCTTAAATGTGGGGCGGCTCCAAGAGACCCAGTACTTC | CASSLNVGRLQETQYF
. | TRBJ2-1 | TRBV29-1 | TRBD2 | TGCAGCGTTAGTGGCGGGAGCAATGAGCAGTTCTTC | CSVSGGSNEQFF
. | TRBJ2-6 | TRBV9 | TRBD1 | TGTGCCAGCAGCGGCGGGACAGGGGAGTCTGGGGCCAACGTCCTGACTTTC | CASSGGTGESGANVLTF
. | TRBJ2-2 | TRBV5-1 | . | TGCGCCAGCAGTGGGACTTCAAACACCGGGGAGCTGTTTTTT | CASSGTSNTGELFF